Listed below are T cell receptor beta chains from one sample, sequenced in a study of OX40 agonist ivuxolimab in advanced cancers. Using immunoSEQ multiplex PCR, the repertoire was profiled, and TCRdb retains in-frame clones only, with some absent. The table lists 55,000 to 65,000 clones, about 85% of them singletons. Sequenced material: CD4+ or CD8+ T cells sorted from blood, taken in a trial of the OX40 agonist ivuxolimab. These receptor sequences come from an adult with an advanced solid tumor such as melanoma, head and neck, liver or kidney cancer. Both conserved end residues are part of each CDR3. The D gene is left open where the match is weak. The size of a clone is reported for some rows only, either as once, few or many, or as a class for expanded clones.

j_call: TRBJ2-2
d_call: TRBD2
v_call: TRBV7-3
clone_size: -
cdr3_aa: CASSLSGGIAGELFF
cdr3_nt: TGTGCCAGCAGCTTAAGCGGGGGTATCGCCGGGGAGCTGTTTTTT

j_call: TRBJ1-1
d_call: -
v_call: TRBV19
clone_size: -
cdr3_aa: CASSQNTEAFF
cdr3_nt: TGTGCCAGTAGTCAGAACACTGAAGCTTTCTTT

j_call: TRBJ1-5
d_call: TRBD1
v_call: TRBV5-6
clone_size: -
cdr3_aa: CASSRTGTGGLQPQHF
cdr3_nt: TGTGCCAGCAGCCGCACCGGGACAGGGGGCCTCCAGCCCCAGCATTTT

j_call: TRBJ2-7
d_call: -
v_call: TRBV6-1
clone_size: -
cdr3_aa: CASGHREGPYEQYF
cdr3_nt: TGTGCCAGCGGACACAGGGAAGGCCCCTACGAGCAGTACTTC

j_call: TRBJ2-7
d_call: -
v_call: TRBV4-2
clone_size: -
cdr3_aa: CASSQGGGQSYEQYF
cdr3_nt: TGTGCCAGCAGCCAAGGGGGGGGGCAGTCCTACGAGCAGTACTTC

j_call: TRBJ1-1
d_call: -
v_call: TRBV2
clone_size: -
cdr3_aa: CASSEDIEVTEAFF
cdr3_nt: TGTGCCAGCAGCGAAGACATAGAGGTGACTGAAGCTTTCTTT

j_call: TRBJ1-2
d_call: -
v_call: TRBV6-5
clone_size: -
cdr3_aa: CASSSKSGTFGGYTF
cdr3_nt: TGTGCCAGCAGCTCCAAATCCGGGACGTTCGGTGGCTACACCTTC

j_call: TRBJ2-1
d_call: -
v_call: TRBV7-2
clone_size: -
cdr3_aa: CASSSGTGTQFF
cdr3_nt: TGTGCCAGCAGCTCCGGGACTGGAACCCAGTTCTTC

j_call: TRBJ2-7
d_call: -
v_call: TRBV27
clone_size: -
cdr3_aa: CASSLSALPYEQYF
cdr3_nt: TGTGCCAGCAGTTTATCGGCCCTCCCCTACGAGCAGTACTTC

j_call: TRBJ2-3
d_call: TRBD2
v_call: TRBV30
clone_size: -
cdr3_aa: CAWSTGRLAGGRDTQYF
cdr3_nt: TGTGCCTGGAGTACCGGTCGACTAGCGGGGGGGAGAGATACGCAGTATTTT

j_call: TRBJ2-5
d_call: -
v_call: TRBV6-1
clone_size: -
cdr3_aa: CASSVRDEETQYF
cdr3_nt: TGTGCCAGCAGTGTCCGGGACGAAGAGACCCAGTACTTC

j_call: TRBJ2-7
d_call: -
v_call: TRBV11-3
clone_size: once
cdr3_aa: CASSLITYEQYF
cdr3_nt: TGTGCCAGCAGCTTAATCACCTACGAGCAGTACTTC

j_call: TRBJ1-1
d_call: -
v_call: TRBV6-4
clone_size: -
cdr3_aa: CASSDSGGTEAFF
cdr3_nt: TGTGCCAGCAGTGACTCCGGGGGCACTGAAGCTTTCTTT

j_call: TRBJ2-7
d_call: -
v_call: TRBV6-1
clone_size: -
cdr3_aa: CASSHPPYEQYF
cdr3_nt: TGTGCCAGCAGCCACCCCCCCTACGAGCAGTACTTC

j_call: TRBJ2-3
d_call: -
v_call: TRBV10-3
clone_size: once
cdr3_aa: CAISESRAPDIYYTQYF
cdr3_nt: TGTGCCATCAGTGAGTCGAGGGCCCCTGACATCTACTATACGCAGTATTTT

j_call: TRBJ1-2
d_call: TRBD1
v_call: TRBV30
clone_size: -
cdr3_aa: CACPTGTGYGYTF
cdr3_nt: TGTGCCTGCCCTACGGGGACAGGTTATGGCTACACCTTC

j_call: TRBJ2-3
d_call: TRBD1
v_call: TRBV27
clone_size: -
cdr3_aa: CASSYSRQGDTQYF
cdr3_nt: TGTGCCAGCAGTTATTCCCGACAGGGAGATACGCAGTATTTT

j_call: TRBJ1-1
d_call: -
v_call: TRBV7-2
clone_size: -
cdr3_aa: CASSFYRAPEAFF
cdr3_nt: TGTGCCAGCAGCTTTTACAGGGCCCCTGAAGCTTTCTTT

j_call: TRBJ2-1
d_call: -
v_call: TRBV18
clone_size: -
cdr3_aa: CASSPPPRDNEQFF
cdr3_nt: TGTGCCAGCTCACCACCGCCCCGGGACAATGAGCAGTTCTTC

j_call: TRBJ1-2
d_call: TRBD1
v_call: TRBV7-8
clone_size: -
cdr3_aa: CASSRNTGVNYGYTF
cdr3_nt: TGTGCCAGCAGCCGAAACACAGGGGTCAACTATGGCTACACCTTC

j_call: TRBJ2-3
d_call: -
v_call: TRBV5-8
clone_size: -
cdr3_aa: CASRIPGTSGTDTQYF
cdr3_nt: TGTGCCAGCAGAATACCTGGGACATCTGGCACAGATACGCAGTATTTT

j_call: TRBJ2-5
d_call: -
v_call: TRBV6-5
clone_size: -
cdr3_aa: CASRLGGGETQYF
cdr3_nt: TGTGCCAGCAGATTAGGGGGTGGGGAGACCCAGTACTTC

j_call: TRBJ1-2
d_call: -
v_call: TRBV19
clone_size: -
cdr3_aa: CASSISGRGGAYGYTF
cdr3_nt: TGTGCCAGTAGTATATCGGGGCGCGGGGGCGCCTATGGCTACACCTTC

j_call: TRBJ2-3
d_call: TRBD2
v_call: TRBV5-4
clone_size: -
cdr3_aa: CASSHFSLAGDTDTQYF
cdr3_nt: TGTGCCAGCAGCCATTTTTCACTAGCGGGAGACACAGATACGCAGTATTTT

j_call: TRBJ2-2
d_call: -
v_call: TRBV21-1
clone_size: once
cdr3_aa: CASSKVVASRTGMPGELFF
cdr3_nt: TGTGCCAGCAGCAAGGTTGTGGCCTCGAGGACAGGGATGCCCGGGGAGCTGTTTTTT

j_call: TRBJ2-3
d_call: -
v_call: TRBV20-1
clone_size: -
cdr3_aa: CSALIGDTQYF
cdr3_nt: TGCAGTGCCCTAATTGGGGATACGCAGTATTTT

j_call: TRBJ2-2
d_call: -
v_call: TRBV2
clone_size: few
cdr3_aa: CASTLDENFNTGELFF
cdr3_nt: TGTGCCAGCACTCTCGACGAAAACTTTAACACCGGGGAGCTGTTTTTT

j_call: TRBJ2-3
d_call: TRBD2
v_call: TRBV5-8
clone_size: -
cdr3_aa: CASSHGLAGNTDTQYF
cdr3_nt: TGTGCCAGCAGCCACGGACTAGCGGGGAACACAGATACGCAGTATTTT

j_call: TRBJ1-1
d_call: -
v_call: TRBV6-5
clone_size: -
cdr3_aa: CASSSRTDTEAFF
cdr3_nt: TGTGCCAGCAGTTCCCGGACAGACACTGAAGCTTTCTTT

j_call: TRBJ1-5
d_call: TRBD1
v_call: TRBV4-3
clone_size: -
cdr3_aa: CASSQSRTGAQPQHF
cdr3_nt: TGCGCCAGCAGCCAAAGCCGGACAGGGGCGCAGCCCCAGCATTTT

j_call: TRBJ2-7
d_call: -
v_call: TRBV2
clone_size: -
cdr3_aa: CATAPGDAYEQYF
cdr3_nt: TGTGCCACCGCCCCAGGGGACGCCTACGAGCAGTACTTC

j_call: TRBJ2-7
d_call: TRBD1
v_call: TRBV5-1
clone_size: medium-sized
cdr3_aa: CASSFGSRGWYEQYF
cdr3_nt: TGCGCCAGCAGCTTTGGCAGCAGGGGGTGGTACGAGCAGTACTTC

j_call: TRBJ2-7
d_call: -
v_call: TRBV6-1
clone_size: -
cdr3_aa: CASSELVSLYEQYF
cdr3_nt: TGTGCCAGCAGTGAACTAGTCTCGTTATACGAGCAGTACTTC

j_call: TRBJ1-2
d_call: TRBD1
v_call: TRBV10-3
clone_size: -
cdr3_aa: CAISESGDRVGGYTF
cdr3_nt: TGTGCCATCAGTGAGTCCGGGGACAGGGTAGGAGGCTACACCTTC

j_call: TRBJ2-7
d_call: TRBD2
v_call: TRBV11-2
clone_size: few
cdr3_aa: CASSFNPGGVGEQYF
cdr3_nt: TGTGCCAGCAGCTTTAATCCGGGAGGCGTGGGGGAGCAGTACTTC

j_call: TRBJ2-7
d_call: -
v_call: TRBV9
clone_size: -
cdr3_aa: CASSDGPHEQYF
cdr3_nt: TGTGCCAGCAGCGATGGACCCCACGAGCAGTACTTC

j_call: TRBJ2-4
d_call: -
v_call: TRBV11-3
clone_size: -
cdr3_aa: CASSLNRDNIQYF
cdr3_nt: TGTGCCAGCAGCTTGAACCGGGACAACATTCAGTACTTC

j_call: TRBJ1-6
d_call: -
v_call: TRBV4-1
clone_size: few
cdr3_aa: CASSQGWGANSPLHF
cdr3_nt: TGCGCCAGCAGCCAAGGGTGGGGGGCTAATTCACCCCTCCACTTT

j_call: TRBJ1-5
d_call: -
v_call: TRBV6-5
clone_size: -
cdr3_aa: CASSYGGGVQPQHF
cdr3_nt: TGTGCCAGCAGTTACGGGGGGGGCGTTCAGCCCCAGCATTTT

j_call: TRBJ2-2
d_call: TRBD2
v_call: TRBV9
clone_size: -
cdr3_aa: CASSGLATNTGELFF
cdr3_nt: TGTGCCAGCAGCGGACTAGCGACGAACACCGGGGAGCTGTTTTTT

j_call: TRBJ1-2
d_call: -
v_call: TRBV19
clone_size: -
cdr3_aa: CASSILNGYTF
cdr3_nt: TGTGCCAGTAGTATCCTAAATGGCTACACCTTC

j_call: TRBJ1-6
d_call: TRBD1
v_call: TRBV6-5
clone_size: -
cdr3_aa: CASSPGQGAGSPLHF
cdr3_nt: TGTGCCAGCAGCCCGGGACAGGGGGCTGGTTCACCCCTCCACTTT

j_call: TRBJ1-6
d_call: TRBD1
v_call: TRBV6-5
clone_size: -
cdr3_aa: CASSYDRTGRNSPLHF
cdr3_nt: TGTGCCAGCAGTTACGACAGGACAGGACGCAATTCACCCCTCCACTTT

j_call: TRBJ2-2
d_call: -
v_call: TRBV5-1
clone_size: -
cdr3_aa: CASSLYGRELFF
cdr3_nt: TGCGCCAGCAGCTTGTATGGTAGGGAGCTGTTTTTT

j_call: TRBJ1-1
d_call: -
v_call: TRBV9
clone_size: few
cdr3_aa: CASSFGTFSTEAFF
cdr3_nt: TGTGCCAGCAGCTTCGGGACGTTTAGCACTGAAGCTTTCTTT

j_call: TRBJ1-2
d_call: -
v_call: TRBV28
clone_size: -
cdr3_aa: CATDTSYGYTF
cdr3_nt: TGTGCCACCGATACTTCCTATGGCTACACCTTC

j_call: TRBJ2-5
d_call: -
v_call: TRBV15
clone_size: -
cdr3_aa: CATSRTNWRTQYF
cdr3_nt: TGTGCCACCAGCAGGACGAACTGGCGGACCCAGTACTTC

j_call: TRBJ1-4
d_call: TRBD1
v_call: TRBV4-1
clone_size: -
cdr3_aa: CASSQERQGAPNEKLFF
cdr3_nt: TGCGCCAGCAGCCAAGAGCGTCAGGGGGCGCCTAATGAAAAACTGTTTTTT

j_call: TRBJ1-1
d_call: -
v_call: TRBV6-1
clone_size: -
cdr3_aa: CASRPRRQGNTEAFF
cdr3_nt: TGTGCCAGCAGACCGCGGAGGCAGGGGAACACTGAAGCTTTCTTT

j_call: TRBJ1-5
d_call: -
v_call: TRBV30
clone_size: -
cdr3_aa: CAWSEGWNQPQHF
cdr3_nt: TGTGCCTGGAGTGAGGGATGGAATCAGCCCCAGCATTTT

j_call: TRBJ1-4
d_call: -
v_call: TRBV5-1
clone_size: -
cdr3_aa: CASRPRQSENEKLFF
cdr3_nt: TGCGCCAGCAGGCCCCGACAGAGTGAGAATGAAAAACTGTTTTTT

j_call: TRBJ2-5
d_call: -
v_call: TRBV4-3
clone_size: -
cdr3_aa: CASSQDGRDWETQYF
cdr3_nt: TGCGCCAGCAGCCAAGATGGACGGGACTGGGAGACCCAGTACTTC

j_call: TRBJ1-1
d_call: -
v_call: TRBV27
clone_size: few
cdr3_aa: CASSLTSTRGQAFF
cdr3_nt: TGTGCCAGCAGTTTAACCTCCACCAGGGGACAAGCTTTCTTT

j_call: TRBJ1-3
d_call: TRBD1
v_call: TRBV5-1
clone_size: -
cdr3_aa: CASSFGGQGNGNTIYF
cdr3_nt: TGCGCCAGCAGCTTCGGCGGACAGGGGAACGGAAACACCATATATTTT

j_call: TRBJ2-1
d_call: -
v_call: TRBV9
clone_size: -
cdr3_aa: CASSVGVGGIINEQFF
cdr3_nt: TGTGCCAGCAGCGTAGGTGTGGGTGGAATAATCAATGAGCAGTTCTTC

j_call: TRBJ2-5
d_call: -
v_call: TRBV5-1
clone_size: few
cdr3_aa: CASSSHETQYF
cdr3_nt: TGCGCCAGCAGCTCTCATGAGACCCAGTACTTC

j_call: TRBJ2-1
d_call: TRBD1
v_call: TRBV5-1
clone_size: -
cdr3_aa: CASGGTGRINEQFF
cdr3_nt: TGCGCCAGCGGGGGGACAGGTCGAATAAATGAGCAGTTCTTC

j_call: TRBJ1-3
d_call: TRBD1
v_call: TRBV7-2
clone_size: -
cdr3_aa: CASRDRGSSGNTIYF
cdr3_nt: TGTGCCAGCCGGGACAGGGGTTCCTCTGGAAACACCATATATTTT